What follows describes a single TCR beta chain. Antigen: not known. Sequencing of DNA taken from cultured CD4+ T cells relied on the Oncomine TCR Beta short-read assay. Genomic DNA was taken out of cultured CD4+ T cells by extraction. A single record per CDR3 protein comes from TCRdb applying MiXCR to the PCR reads. The top ten clones hold approximately 10% of a sample with over 9,500 distinct CDR3 sequences, around 75% of them seen once. With 4 bases removed from V and 0 bases from J, the gap between germline ends came to 12 bases. The CDR3 has 15 amino acids. Germline CDR1 and CDR2: MDHEN and SYDVKM. The sample is drawn from a study of vaccination and CD4 T cells after COVID-19. Study-wide background: Every participant had a vaccine, which was either BNT162b2 or mRNA-1273, given in two doses. Stimulation of cells relied on overlapping spike peptides derived from SARS-CoV-2, HCoV-NL63, HCoV-OC43 and HCoV-229E. Study outcomes and limitations: A nonsignificant median increase from about 22 to 38 SARS-CoV-2-reactive clonotypes was observed.

Treatment of the sample: roughly 10-day PBMC culture with coronavirus spike peptide pools or control peptides (ViraFEST assay). The receptor was isolated from a human donor who had recovered from COVID-19. V gene TRBV28 combines with J gene TRBJ1-2, with D possibly TRBD1 on 6 matching bases. Sequencing input: CD4+ T cells from blood, cultured in vitro. DNA for the CDR3: TGTGCCAGCAGTTCTCTCACAGGGACTAACTATGGCTACACCTTC. Translation gives CASSSLTGTNYGYTF.